This record looks at one T cell receptor (beta chain) sequence and its context. The antigen it binds to is not known. Qualities for individual bases were not recorded, and no much larger clone is one base off. Peripheral blood CD8+ and CD4+ T cells from healthy donors, Susac syndrome patients and multiple sclerosis patients were profiled by high-throughput TCR beta sequencing. Healthy donors were included as age- and sex-matched controls. CD8+ TEMRA cells were enriched by FACS, while bulk CD8+ and CD4+ T cells were purified by magnetic negative isolation. Blood was drawn into EDTA tubes, processed within 24 hours, and PBMCs were isolated by density gradient centrifugation. PBMCs destined for TCR sequencing were cryopreserved in liquid nitrogen and later thawed in a 37 °C water bath. Purity of sorted or isolated CD4+, CD8+ and CD8+ TEMRA cells was at least 90%. RNA was extracted using the RNeasy kit, and roughly 0.5 to 1 ug of the RNA was reverse transcribed with random hexamers. The immunoSEQ multiplex PCR assay, which covers 54 Vbeta and 13 Jbeta segments, was used to amplify TCR beta CDR3 regions. Bias from PCR amplification was corrected by using a synthetic template baseline for primer optimization and for computational correction. In the paper's pipeline: Reads were assigned to V, D and J genes according to IMGT and analyzed in immunoSEQ Analyzer, with only productive sequences retained. Clonality was calculated as one minus the Shannon entropy normalized by log2 of the number of productive unique sequences. For each patient and control, public and private clones were evaluated among the 100 most prevalent clones. Clones were defined as Susac-specific when absent from the healthy and MS cohorts, from fewer than 1,200 published viral clones and from other ImmuneACCESS disease sequences. Through fastp at Q25 and MiXCR, TCRdb rebuilt clones from the public reads, retaining in-frame beta chains. Merged by CDR3 protein, the rows form single entries marked with the most common genes and DNA. These V and J calls are TCRdb output, not the study's own analysis. The sample contains tens of thousands of distinct CDR3 sequences, around 94% of them found a single time. Of the sample, 0.26% falls within the top ten clones.

The data were obtained in a study of CD8 T cells in Susac syndrome (dated by TCRdb to about 2019). With respect to the entire study: Whether CD8+ T cell activation and differentiation in Susac syndrome was antigen driven was tested using repertoire sequencing. CD8+ T cell repertoire clonality was compared between some 12 healthy donors, some 14 Susac syndrome patients and approximately 16 multiple sclerosis patients. The investigation overall reported the following: The number of individuals in the TCR sequencing and HLA analysis was recognized as being relatively small.

The sample consisted of CD8+ T cells from PBMCs. The TCR originated in a human donor in good health.

The DNA sequence is given as TGTGCCAGCTCCTTGACTTCGAGCAATCAGCCCCAGCATTTT. The resulting protein is CASSLTSSNQPQHF. The V and J segments used are TRBV27 and TRBJ1-5; confidence is insufficient to name the D gene. Trimming costs V 8 bases and J 1 base, and their ends lie 12 bases apart. Taken from the germline V gene (reference sequence), the CDR1 and CDR2 loops are MNHEY and SMNVEV. CDR3 length: 14 amino acids, cysteine to phenylalanine. Only the CDR3 DNA is retained, 42 bases long and in frame from the first base.